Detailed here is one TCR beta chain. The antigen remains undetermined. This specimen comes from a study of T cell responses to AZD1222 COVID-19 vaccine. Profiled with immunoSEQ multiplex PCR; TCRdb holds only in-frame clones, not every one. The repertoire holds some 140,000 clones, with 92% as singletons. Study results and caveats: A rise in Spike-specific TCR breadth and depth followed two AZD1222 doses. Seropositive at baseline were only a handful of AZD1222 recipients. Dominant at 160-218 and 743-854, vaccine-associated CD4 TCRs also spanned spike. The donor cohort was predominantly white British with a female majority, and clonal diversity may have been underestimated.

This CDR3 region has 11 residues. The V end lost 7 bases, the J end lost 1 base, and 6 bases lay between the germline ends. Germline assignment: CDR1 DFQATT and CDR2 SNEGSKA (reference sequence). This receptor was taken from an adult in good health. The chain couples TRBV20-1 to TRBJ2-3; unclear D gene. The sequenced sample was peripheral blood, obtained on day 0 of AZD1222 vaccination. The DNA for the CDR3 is TGCAGTGTCGACGGCACAGATACGCAGTATTTT. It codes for CSVDGTDTQYF.